Listed here is a single T cell receptor beta chain. Its specificity is unknown. The source of the sample is a study of cytomegalovirus exposure and HLA in healthy donors. As for the study in general: Clustering assigned 81% of the roughly 380 genotyped donors to the Caucasian-associated ancestry cluster.

The germline CDR1 and CDR2 sequences are SGHRS and YFSETQ. The CDR3 loop spans 13 amino acids. The V end was cut by 0 bases, the J end by 3 bases, with 6 bases between. Study-wide results and caveats: Presence/absence analyses treated sequencing depth as roughly uniform across donors. In a later analysis, TCR beta V- and J-gene trimming was associated with a missense DCLRE1C variant. Associated with HLA alleles at 0.05 false discovery rate in a later analysis were 15,000 to 20,000 TCR beta sequences.

Primers included in the PCR were 60 Vbeta and 13 Jbeta primers. TCRdb keeps only in-frame clones here, not all; method: immunoSEQ multiplex PCR. The table records roughly 170,000 clones, approximately 71% of them present only once. This chain connects TRBV5-1 to TRBJ1-1, with D hard to call. The receptor comes from a girl aged 5-17 years in good health and CMV-seronegative. Sequenced: PBMCs. CDR3 protein: CASSLDGDTEAFF. DNA for the CDR3: TGCGCCAGCAGCTTGGACGGGGACACTGAAGCTTTCTTT.